The 25 T cell receptor beta chains given below trace back to one sample, sequenced in a study of blood T cells in healthy people across ages. It was with a sample-barcoded 5' primer and a J-beta primer mix that a second PCR of roughly 7 to 12 cycles was run. Using its own MiXCR run on the 5' RACE reads, TCRdb lists one record per CDR3 protein. The data contain 550,000 to 700,000 distinct CDR3 sequences, 25% to 30% of them singletons. Sequencing was carried out using blood. The receptors stem from a woman aged 65 to 85 in good health.

Only a few counts were recorded for this clonotype. This CDR3 reads CASSSEPGRLSGNTIYF. The CDR3 nucleotides are TGTGCCAGCAGCTCCGAACCGGGGAGACTCTCTGGAAACACCATATATTTT. This chain uses TRBV9 with TRBJ1-3; D not resolved. The ends were cut back, 4 bases at V and 0 bases at J, with 17 bases in the middle. Germline assignment: CDR1 SGDLS and CDR2 YYNGEE. This CDR3 region has 17 residues.

V gene TRBV7-2 combines with J gene TRBJ2-2; 10 bases line up with TRBD2. The germline V gene has CDR1 SGHTA and CDR2 FQGNSA. The CDR3 is 16 residues long. V dropped 4 bases and J dropped 1; count of bases not matched to a gene: 3. CDR3 bases: TGTGCCAGCAGCTCTAGCGGGGGCGTGAACACCGGGGAGCTGTTTTTT. Residues: CASSSSGGVNTGELFF.

The chain combines TRBV11-2 with TRBJ2-5; no firm D call. Trimming pared 8 bases from V and 1 base from J, leaving 11 bases between. This CDR3 has 13 amino acids. In germline, CDR1 is SGHAT, CDR2 FQNNGV. CDR3 bases: TGTGCCAGCGGGTTAGCAGTCCAAGAGACCCAGTACTTC. It specifies CASGLAVQETQYF.

This clonotype was picked up a small number of times. This rearrangement joins TRBV11-2 to TRBJ2-5; 12 positions match TRBD2. V was clipped by 3 bases and J by 10 bases; unmatched bases: 9. CDR3 length: 15 residues. Germline CDR1 is SGHAT and CDR2 is FQNNGV. DNA for the CDR3: TGTGCCAGCAGCTTGGACCGTCGACTAGCGGGGGACCAGTACTTC. As protein: CASSLDRRLAGDQYF.

V usage is TRBV20-1 and J usage is TRBJ2-7; no reliable D call. The CDR3 loop spans 11 amino acids. Germline values: CDR1 DFQATT, CDR2 SNEGSKA (reference sequence). V lost 3 bases to trimming and J lost 4 bases, with 7 bases between them. This chain's CDR3 is CSARGFYEQYF. The CDR3 nucleotides read TGCAGTGCTAGGGGGTTTTACGAGCAGTACTTC.

The CDR3 loop is CSVEGQPYEQYF. The CDR3 DNA sequence: TGCAGCGTTGAAGGGCAGCCCTACGAGCAGTACTTC. The chain carries TRBV29-1 and TRBJ2-5; D is unresolved. The J call may be in error: the DNA end matches TRBJ2-7 better. The CDR3 consists of 12 residues. Germline V CDR1 and CDR2: SQVTM, ANQGSEA.

The rearrangement joins TRBV7-2 to TRBJ2-1, with D hard to call. The DNA end is more similar to TRBJ2-7, so the J call may be wrong. CDR3 size: 11 residues. The germline V gene encodes CDR1 SGHTA and CDR2 FQGNSA. The CDR3 protein is CASSPGRSQYF. In nucleotides, the CDR3 is TGTGCCAGCAGCCCCGGACGGTCGCAGTACTTC.

V gene TRBV20-1 combines with J gene TRBJ2-1; TRBD2 might be the D (7 bases). Trimming took off 2 bases at V and 7 bases at J, with 21 bases between the two ends. Per the germline V gene, CDR1 is DFQATT and CDR2 is SNEGSKA (reference sequence). CDR3 length: 16 amino acids. CDR3 amino acids: CSARKLGGGPLNEQFF. The DNA for the CDR3 is TGCAGTGCTAGAAAACTTGGGGGGGGCCCTCTAAATGAGCAGTTCTTC.

This clonotype has a handful of counts. The rearrangement uses TRBV20-1 and TRBJ2-5; D may be TRBD2 (5 bases). The CDR3 consists of 14 residues. V was cut by 2 bases and J by 4 bases, with 14 bases left in between. Germline CDR1 DFQATT, CDR2 SNEGSKA (reference sequence). The CDR3 region is CSARLGLGSETQYF. The CDR3 DNA sequence: TGCAGTGCTAGACTCGGACTGGGATCAGAGACCCAGTACTTC.

As DNA, the CDR3 is TGTGCCAGCAGTTACTGGGAGAGGAACGAGCAGTACTTC. This sequence encodes CASSYWERNEQYF. The J gene is TRBJ2-7, the V gene TRBV6-5, with a weak D call TRBD2 (5 bases). The CDR3 contains 13 residues. Between the trimmed V and J ends, which lost 1 base and 5 bases, there was a span of 9 bases. Germline assignment: CDR1 MNHEY and CDR2 SVGAGI.

This clonotype occurred a few times. This chain joins TRBV5-1 and TRBJ2-5; D is undetermined. V lost 5 bases, J lost 5 bases, and 10 bases lay in between. The CDR3 is made up of 12 amino acids. Germline V CDR1 and CDR2: SGHRS, YFSETQ. CDR3 loop: CASSREIETQYF. In DNA form, the CDR3 reads TGCGCCAGCAGTAGGGAAATCGAGACCCAGTACTTC. The full variable domain, its missing parts supplied by reference TRBV5-1 and TRBJ2-5, is KAGVTQTPRYLIKTRGQQVTLSCSPISGHRSVSWYQQTPGQGLQFLFEYFSETQRNKGNFPGRFSGRQFSNSRSEMNVSTLELGDSALYLCASSREIETQYFGPGTRLLVL.

Remarks on this clonotype: This could be a read error, since a much larger clone is one nucleotide away. The rearrangement joins TRBV29-1 to TRBJ2-5; 7 nucleotides align to TRBD1. The V segment lost 3 bases and the J segment 0 bases; nucleotides outside the gene matches: 1. The length of the CDR3 is 13 residues. Germline values: CDR1 SQVTM, CDR2 ANQGSEA. The CDR3 DNA is TGCAGCGTTGACAGGGGGTACCAAGAGACCCAGTACTTC. Translation gives CSVDRGYQETQYF.

To note about this clonotype: Given the absence of the conserved phenylalanine or tryptophan at the CDR3 end, a read error is likely. CDR3 nucleotide sequence: TGTGCCAGCAGCGTCCAGGGTACCGGGGAGCTGTTTGTT. Protein sequence: CASSVQGTGELFV. This chain connects TRBV9 to TRBJ2-2, with a weak D call TRBD1 (5 bases). Germline values: CDR1 SGDLS, CDR2 YYNGEE. V shed 2 bases and J shed 5 bases, with 7 bases lying between them. The CDR3 covers 13 residues.

This clonotype was recorded a few times. This chain uses TRBV7-2 with TRBJ1-1; 8 bases match TRBD1. The CDR3 sequence is 14 residues long. Germline CDR1 reads SGHTA; CDR2 reads FQGNSA. V shed 6 bases, J shed 4 bases, and the junction held 7 bases outside the gene matches. For the CDR3, the DNA is TGTGCCAGCAGTTACACAGGGGGTCGCACTGAAGCTTTCTTT. Translated, it gives CASSYTGGRTEAFF.

The chain combines TRBV3-1 with TRBJ2-7; no definite D call. The V end was cut by 4 bases, the J end by 6 bases, with 7 bases between. The CDR3 is made up of 11 amino acids. Germline V lookup: CDR1 LGHDT, CDR2 YNNKEL (reference sequence). DNA of the CDR3: TGTGCCAGCAGCCGTGCTCGCGAGCAGTACTTC. This gives the protein CASSRAREQYF.

This clonotype was counted a few times. The chain employs TRBV7-3 and TRBJ1-6; a possible D gene is TRBD1 (5 bases). From germline, CDR1 is SGHTA and CDR2 FQGTGA. CDR3 length equals 15 residues. Deletions cut 5 bases from V and 7 bases from J, with 15 bases between. CDR3 nucleotide sequence: TGTGCCAGCAGCGCCACAGGATCCGGGAATTCACCCCTCCACTTT. This gives the protein CASSATGSGNSPLHF.

Note on this clonotype: One end of the junction varies from germline; a read error may be responsible. The chain uses TRBV6-5 and TRBJ1-2; 7 bases match TRBD1. This CDR3 region has 17 residues. The germline V gene has CDR1 MNHEY and CDR2 SVGAGI. CDR3 sequence (DNA): TGTGCCGGCAGTTCCGCCGGGACAGAGGACTTTAACTATGGCTACACCTTC. This codes for CAGSSAGTEDFNYGYTF.

This clonotype was detected a few times. The J gene is TRBJ2-7, the V gene TRBV3-1; 11 positions agree with TRBD2. The CDR3 contains 17 residues. Germline values: CDR1 LGHDT, CDR2 YNNKEL (reference sequence). The V segment lost 0 bases and the J segment 2 bases; nucleotides outside the gene matches: 6. CDR3 region: CASSQEPGLAGAYEQYF. The CDR3 DNA follows: TGTGCCAGCAGCCAAGAGCCAGGACTAGCGGGTGCCTACGAGCAGTACTTC.

The table lists this clonotype with a few counts. The chain recombines TRBV5-1 with TRBJ2-3; D ambiguous. Trimming took off 4 bases at V and 0 bases at J, with 15 bases between the two ends. The CDR3 covers 16 residues. CDR1 and CDR2 from the germline V gene are SGHRS and YFSETQ. CDR3 sequence reads: CASSPGRSSSTDTQYF. The CDR3 DNA reads as TGCGCCAGCAGCCCCGGCCGGAGCTCTAGCACAGATACGCAGTATTTT. Together with reference TRBV5-1 and TRBJ2-3, the CDR3 gives the full variable domain: KAGVTQTPRYLIKTRGQQVTLSCSPISGHRSVSWYQQTPGQGLQFLFEYFSETQRNKGNFPGRFSGRQFSNSRSEMNVSTLELGDSALYLCASSPGRSSSTDTQYFGPGTRLTVL.

As DNA, the CDR3 is TGTGCCAGCAGCTCTAACAGGGGGCGCCGGCAAGAGACCCAGTACTTC. Protein product: CASSSNRGRRQETQYF. V and J are TRBV7-2 and TRBJ2-5; 9 bases fit TRBD1. Losses at the gene ends were 4 bases for V and 2 bases for J; bases not matched to a gene: 8. The CDR3 runs to 16 residues. The germline V gene has CDR1 SGHTA and CDR2 FQGNSA.

This clonotype occurred a few times. The chain carries TRBV28 and TRBJ2-5; 7 bases fit TRBD2. After removal of 2 bases from V and 4 bases from J, the junction contained 7 bases not matched to a gene. From germline, CDR1 is MDHEN and CDR2 SYDVKM. The CDR3 contains 15 residues. The DNA for the CDR3 is TGTGCCAGCAGTTTAACGGGGGGAGGCCGAGAGACCCAGTACTTC. The encoded protein is CASSLTGGGRETQYF. The variable domain in full, completed from reference TRBV28 and TRBJ2-5, reads DVKVTQSSRYLVKRTGEKVFLECVQDMDHENMFWYRQDPGLGLRLIYFSYDVKMKEKGDIPEGYSVSREKKERFSLILESASTNQTSMYLCASSLTGGGRETQYFGPGTRLLVL.

This clonotype was counted between two and nine times. The V gene is TRBV7-2, the J gene TRBJ2-5; possible D gene TRBD1, 5 bases. The CDR3 totals 14 residues. Germline lookup yields CDR1 SGHTA and CDR2 FQGNSA. V was pared by 2 bases and J by 4 bases, with 11 bases between. The CDR3 region has the DNA TGTGCCAGCAGCTTAACCAGGGCCCGAGAGACCCAGTACTTC. Translating gives CASSLTRARETQYF.

The chain employs TRBV12-5 and TRBJ2-3; TRBD2 might be the D (6 bases). The CDR3 spans 16 residues. Germline V gene lookup returns CDR1 LGHNT and CDR2 FRNRAP. Trimming pared 1 base from V and 2 bases from J, leaving 13 bases between. The CDR3 loop reads CASGLAWDSNTDTQYF. In DNA form, the CDR3 reads TGTGCTAGTGGTTTGGCATGGGACTCCAACACAGATACGCAGTATTTT.

This sequence joins TRBV7-6 and TRBJ1-4; tentative D call: TRBD1 (6 bases). Per germline, CDR1 SGHVS and CDR2 FNYEAQ. The CDR3 is 18 amino acids. The V end lost 2 bases, the J end lost 0 bases, and 16 bases lay between the germline ends. For the CDR3, the DNA is TGTGCCAGCAGCTTAATGTCCCCAACAGGGACAACTAATGAAAAACTGTTTTTT. Translated: CASSLMSPTGTTNEKLFF.

This clonotype occurred a few times. CDR3 sequence reads: CASTAGPSSYEQYF. The CDR3 DNA reads as TGCGCCAGCACCGCAGGGCCCTCCTCCTACGAGCAGTACTTC. The V and J genes are TRBV5-1 and TRBJ2-7, with D tentatively TRBD1 (5 bases). V was pared by 6 bases and J by 0 bases, with 13 bases between. The CDR3 consists of 14 residues. Germline CDR1 reads SGHRS; CDR2 reads YFSETQ.